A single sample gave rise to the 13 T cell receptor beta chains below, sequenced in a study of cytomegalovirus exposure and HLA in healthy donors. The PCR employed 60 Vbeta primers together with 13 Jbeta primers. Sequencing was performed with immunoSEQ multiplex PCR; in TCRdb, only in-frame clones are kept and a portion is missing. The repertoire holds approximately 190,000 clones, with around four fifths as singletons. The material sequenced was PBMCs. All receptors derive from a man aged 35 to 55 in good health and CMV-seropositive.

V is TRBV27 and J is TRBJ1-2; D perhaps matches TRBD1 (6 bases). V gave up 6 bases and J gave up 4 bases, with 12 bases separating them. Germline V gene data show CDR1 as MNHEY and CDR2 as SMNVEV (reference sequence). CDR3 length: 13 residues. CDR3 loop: CASRPTGFYGYTF. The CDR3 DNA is TGTGCCAGCAGGCCGACAGGATTCTATGGCTACACCTTC.

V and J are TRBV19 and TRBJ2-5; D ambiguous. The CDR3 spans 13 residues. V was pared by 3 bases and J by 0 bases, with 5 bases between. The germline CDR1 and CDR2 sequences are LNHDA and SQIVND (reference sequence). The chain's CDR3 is CASSMNYQETQYF. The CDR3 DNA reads TGTGCCAGTAGTATGAACTACCAAGAGACCCAGTACTTC.

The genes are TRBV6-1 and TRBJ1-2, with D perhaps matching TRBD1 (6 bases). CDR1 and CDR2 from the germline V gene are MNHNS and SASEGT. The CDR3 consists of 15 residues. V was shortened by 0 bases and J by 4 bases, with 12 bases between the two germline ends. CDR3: CASSEAGGPGYGYTF. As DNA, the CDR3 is TGTGCCAGCAGTGAAGCGGGGGGGCCGGGCTATGGCTACACCTTC.

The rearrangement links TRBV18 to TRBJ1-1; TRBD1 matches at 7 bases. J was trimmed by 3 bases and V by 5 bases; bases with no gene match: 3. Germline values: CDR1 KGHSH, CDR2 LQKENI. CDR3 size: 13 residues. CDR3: CASSEGQDTEAFF. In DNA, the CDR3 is TGTGCCAGCTCAGAAGGACAGGACACTGAAGCTTTCTTT.

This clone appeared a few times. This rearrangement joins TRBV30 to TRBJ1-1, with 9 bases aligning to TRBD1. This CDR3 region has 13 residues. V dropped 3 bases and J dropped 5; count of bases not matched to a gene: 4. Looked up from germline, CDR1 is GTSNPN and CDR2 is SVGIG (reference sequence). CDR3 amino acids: CAWSGTGMTEAFF. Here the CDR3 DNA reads TGTGCCTGGAGCGGGACAGGGATGACTGAAGCTTTCTTT.

This CDR3 reads CATSREARGDYGYTF. The CDR3 nucleotides read TGTGCCACCAGCAGAGAAGCGCGGGGGGACTATGGCTACACCTTC. The gene calls are TRBV15 and TRBJ1-2; D is perhaps TRBD1 (5 bases). The V end was cut by 0 bases, the J end by 3 bases, with 11 bases between. The length of the CDR3 is 15 residues. Germline lookup yields CDR1 LNHNV and CDR2 YYDKDF (reference sequence).

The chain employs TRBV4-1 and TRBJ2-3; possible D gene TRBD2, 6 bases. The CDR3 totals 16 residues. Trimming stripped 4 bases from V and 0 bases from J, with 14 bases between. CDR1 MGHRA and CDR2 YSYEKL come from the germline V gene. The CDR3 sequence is CASSLVVGGSTDTQYF. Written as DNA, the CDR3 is TGCGCCAGCAGCCTGGTTGTTGGAGGGAGCACAGATACGCAGTATTTT.

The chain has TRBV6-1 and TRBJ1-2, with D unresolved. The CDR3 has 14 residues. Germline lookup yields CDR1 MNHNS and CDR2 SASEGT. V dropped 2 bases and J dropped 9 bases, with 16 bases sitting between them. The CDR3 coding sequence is TGTGCCAGCAGTGAATTCAGTGGTCTCAGGAGCTACACCTTC. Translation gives CASSEFSGLRSYTF.

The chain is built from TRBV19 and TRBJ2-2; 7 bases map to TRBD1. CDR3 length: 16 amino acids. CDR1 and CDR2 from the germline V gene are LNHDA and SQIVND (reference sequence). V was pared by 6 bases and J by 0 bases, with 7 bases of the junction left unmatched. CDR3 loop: CASRKTDRANTGELFF. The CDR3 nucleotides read TGTGCCAGTAGAAAGACAGACAGGGCGAACACCGGGGAGCTGTTTTTT.

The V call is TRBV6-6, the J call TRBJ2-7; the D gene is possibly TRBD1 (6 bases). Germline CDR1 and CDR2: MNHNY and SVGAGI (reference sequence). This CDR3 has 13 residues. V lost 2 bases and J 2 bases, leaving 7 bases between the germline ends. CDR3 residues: CASSYRDTYEQYF. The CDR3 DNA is TGTGCCAGCAGTTACAGGGACACCTACGAGCAGTACTTC.

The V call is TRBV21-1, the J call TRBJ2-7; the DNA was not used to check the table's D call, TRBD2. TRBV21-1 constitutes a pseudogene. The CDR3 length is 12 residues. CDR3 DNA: TGTGCCAGCAGCCGCCCCGGGGGAGAGCAGTACTTC. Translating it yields CASSRPGGEQYF.

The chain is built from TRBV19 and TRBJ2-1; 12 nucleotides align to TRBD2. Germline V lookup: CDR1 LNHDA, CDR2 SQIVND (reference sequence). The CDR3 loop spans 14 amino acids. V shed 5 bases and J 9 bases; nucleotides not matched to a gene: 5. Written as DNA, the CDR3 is TGTGCCAGTAGTGCTAGCGGGAGGGTGGGTGAGCAGTTCTTC. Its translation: CASSASGRVGEQFF.

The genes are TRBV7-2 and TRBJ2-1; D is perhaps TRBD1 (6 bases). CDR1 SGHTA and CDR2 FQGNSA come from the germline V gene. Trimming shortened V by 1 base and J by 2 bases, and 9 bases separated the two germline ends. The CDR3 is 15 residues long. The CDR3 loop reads CASSLESGAYNEQFF. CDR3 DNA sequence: TGTGCCAGCAGCTTAGAGTCAGGGGCCTACAATGAGCAGTTCTTC. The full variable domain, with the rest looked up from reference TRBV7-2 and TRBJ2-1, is GAGVSQSPSNKVTEKGKDVELRCDPISGHTALYWYRQSLGQGLEFLIYFQGNSAPDKSGLPSDRFSAERTGGSVSTLTIQRTQQEDSAVYLCASSLESGAYNEQFFGPGTRLTVL.